This T cell receptor beta chain was profiled in a study of T cell responses to AZD1222 COVID-19 vaccine. Study findings and constraints: Clonal diversity was possibly underestimated; the donors were predominantly white British and more often female.

Data came from immunoSEQ multiplex PCR; TCRdb stores just in-frame clones and leaves some out. The sample shows under 150,000 clones, 85% to 90% of them seen only once. Notes on this clone: Antigen unknown.

Germline CDR1 is SGHDT and CDR2 is YYEEEE. The V end was cut by 4 bases, the J end by 1 base, with 16 bases between. The CDR3 length is 16 residues. The sample was peripheral blood, taken 28 days after the second AZD1222 dose. The source of this sequence is an adult who received the AZD1222 COVID-19 vaccine. V and J are TRBV5-6 and TRBJ2-3; TRBD1 might be the D (6 bases). The CDR3 sequence: CASSTLSPGGTDTQYF. For the CDR3, the DNA is TGTGCCAGCAGCACCCTTTCCCCAGGGGGCACAGATACGCAGTATTTT.